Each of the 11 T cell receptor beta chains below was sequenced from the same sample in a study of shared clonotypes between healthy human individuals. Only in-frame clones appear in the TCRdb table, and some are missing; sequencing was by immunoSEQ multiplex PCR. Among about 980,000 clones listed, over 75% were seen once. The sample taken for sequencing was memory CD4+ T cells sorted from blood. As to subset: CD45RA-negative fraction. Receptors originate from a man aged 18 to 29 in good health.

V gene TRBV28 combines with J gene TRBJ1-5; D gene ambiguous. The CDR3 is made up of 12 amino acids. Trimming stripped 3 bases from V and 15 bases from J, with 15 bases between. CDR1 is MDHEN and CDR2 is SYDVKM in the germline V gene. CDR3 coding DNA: TGTGCCAGCAGTTTGAGTGGGGAGGGAACGCATTTT. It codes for CASSLSGEGTHF.

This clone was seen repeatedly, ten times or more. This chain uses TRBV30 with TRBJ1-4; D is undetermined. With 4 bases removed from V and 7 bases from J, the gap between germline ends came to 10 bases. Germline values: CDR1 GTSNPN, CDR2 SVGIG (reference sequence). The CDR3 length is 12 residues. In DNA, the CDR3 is TGTGCCTGGACGTTAAGCGGTGAAAAACTGTTTTTT. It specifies CAWTLSGEKLFF.

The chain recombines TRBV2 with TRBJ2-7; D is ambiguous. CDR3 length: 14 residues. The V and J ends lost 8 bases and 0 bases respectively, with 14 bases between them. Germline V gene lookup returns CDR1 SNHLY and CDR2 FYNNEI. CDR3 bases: TGTGCCAGCGCCCTCTCCTACAGCTCCTACGAGCAGTACTTC. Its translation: CASALSYSSYEQYF.

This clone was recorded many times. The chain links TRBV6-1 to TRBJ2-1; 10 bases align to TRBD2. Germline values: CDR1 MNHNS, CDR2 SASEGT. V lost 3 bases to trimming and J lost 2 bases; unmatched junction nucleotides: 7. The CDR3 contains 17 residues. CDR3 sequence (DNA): TGTGCCAGCAGTGAGGGGCTTGGACTAGCGGCCTACAATGAGCAGTTCTTC. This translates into CASSEGLGLAAYNEQFF.

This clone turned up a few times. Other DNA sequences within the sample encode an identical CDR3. The CDR3 reads CAWSVRSGYTF. DNA of the CDR3: TGTGCCTGGAGTGTACGATCCGGCTACACCTTC. The chain joins TRBV30 to TRBJ1-2; no reliable D call. Trimming cost V 0 bases and J 8 bases, with 7 bases left between them. The CDR3 runs 11 residues. The germline V gene encodes CDR1 GTSNPN and CDR2 SVGIG (reference sequence).

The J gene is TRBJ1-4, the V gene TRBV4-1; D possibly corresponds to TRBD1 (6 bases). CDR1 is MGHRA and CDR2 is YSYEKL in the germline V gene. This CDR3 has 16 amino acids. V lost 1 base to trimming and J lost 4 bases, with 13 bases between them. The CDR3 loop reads CASSQGGGQVNEKLFF. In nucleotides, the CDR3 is TGCGCCAGCAGCCAAGGGGGGGGGCAGGTTAATGAAAAACTGTTTTTT.

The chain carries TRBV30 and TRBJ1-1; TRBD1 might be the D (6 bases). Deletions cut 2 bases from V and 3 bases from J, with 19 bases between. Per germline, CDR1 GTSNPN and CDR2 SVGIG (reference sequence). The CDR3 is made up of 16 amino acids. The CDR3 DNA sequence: TGTGCCTGGAGTATATGGGGAGGGGGGTCGGACACTGAAGCTTTCTTT. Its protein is CAWSIWGGGSDTEAFF.

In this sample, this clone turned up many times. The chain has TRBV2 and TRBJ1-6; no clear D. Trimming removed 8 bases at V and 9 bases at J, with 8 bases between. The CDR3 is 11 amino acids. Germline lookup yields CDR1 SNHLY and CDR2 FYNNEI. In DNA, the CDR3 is TGTGCCAGCTGGAGGAGTTCACCCCTCCACTTT. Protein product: CASWRSSPLHF.

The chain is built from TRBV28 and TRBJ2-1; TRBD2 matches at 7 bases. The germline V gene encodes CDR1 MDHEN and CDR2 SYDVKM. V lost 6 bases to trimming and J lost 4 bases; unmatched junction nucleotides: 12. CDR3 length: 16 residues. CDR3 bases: TGTGCCAGCAGGCCTCTGGCGGGGGACCTATACAATGAGCAGTTCTTC. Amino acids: CASRPLAGDLYNEQFF. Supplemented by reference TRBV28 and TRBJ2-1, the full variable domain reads DVKVTQSSRYLVKRTGEKVFLECVQDMDHENMFWYRQDPGLGLRLIYFSYDVKMKEKGDIPEGYSVSREKKERFSLILESASTNQTSMYLCASRPLAGDLYNEQFFGPGTRLTVL.

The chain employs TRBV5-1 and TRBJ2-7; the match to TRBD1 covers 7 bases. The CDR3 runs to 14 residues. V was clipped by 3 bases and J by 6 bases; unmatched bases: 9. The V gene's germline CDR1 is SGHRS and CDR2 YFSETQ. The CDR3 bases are TGCGCCAGCAGCTCTACCGGGACAGCCCCCGAGCAGTACTTC. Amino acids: CASSSTGTAPEQYF.

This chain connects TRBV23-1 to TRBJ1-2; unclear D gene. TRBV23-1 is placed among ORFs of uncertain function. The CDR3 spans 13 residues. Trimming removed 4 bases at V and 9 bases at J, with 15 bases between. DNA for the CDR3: TGCGCCAGCAGTCCATCTTGGGCCCCCCGCTACACCTTC. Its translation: CASSPSWAPRYTF.